This is a list of T cell receptor beta chains from one sample in a study of T cell responses to AZD1222 COVID-19 vaccine. Only in-frame clones appear in the TCRdb table, and some are missing; sequencing was by immunoSEQ multiplex PCR. The sample has 120,000 or so clones, around 80% seen once. Sequences were derived from peripheral blood, sampled 28 days after the second AZD1222 dose. The receptors were gathered from an adult who received the AZD1222 COVID-19 vaccine. Both conserved end residues are part of each CDR3. The D gene is left open where the match is weak. The listing skips clone size in some rows; elsewhere it reads once, few, many or a size class.

d_call clone_size j_call v_call cdr3_aa cdr3_nt
TRBD2 . TRBJ2-1 TRBV18 CASTSGGVNEQFF TGTGCCAGTACCAGCGGGGGGGTCAATGAGCAGTTCTTC
. . TRBJ1-5 TRBV28 CASRVGWGSNQPQHF TGTGCCAGCAGAGTCGGATGGGGAAGCAATCAGCCCCAGCATTTT
TRBD2 . TRBJ2-3 TRBV9 CASSVEGLGTQYF TGTGCCAGCAGCGTAGAGGGACTAGGTACGCAGTATTTT
TRBD1 . TRBJ1-2 TRBV6-4 CASSPNRGSYGYTF TGTGCCAGCAGTCCAAACAGGGGATCCTATGGCTACACCTTC
TRBD1 . TRBJ1-1 TRBV7-2 CASSLYQGAMGTEAFF TGTGCCAGCAGCTTATACCAGGGGGCGATGGGCACTGAAGCTTTCTTT
TRBD1 . TRBJ1-1 TRBV6-2/TRBV6-3 CASRPDREGKAFF TGTGCCAGCAGACCTGACAGGGAGGGGAAAGCTTTCTTT
. . TRBJ1-3 TRBV5-1 CASSLGSSGNTIYF TGCGCCAGCAGCTTGGGCAGCTCCGGAAACACCATATATTTT
. . TRBJ1-1 TRBV29-1 CSVETLGNTEAFF TGCAGCGTTGAAACCCTGGGGAACACTGAAGCTTTCTTT
. . TRBJ1-2 TRBV7-9 CASSLWDPEGGYTF TGTGCCAGCAGCCTCTGGGACCCAGAGGGTGGCTACACCTTC
. . TRBJ1-6 TRBV7-2 CASSQLLDSILYNSPLHF TGTGCCAGCAGCCAACTCCTGGACTCAATACTCTATAATTCACCCCTCCACTTT
. . TRBJ1-2 TRBV4-1 CASSQDFYRDQLSGYTF TGCGCCAGCAGCCAAGATTTTTATAGAGACCAGCTTTCCGGCTACACCTTC
TRBD1 . TRBJ1-6 TRBV30 CAWGDSSSYNSPLHF TGTGCCTGGGGGGACAGCAGCTCCTATAATTCACCCCTCCACTTT
. . TRBJ2-5 TRBV7-8 CASSFTWGQETQYF TGTGCCAGCAGCTTCACGTGGGGGCAAGAGACCCAGTACTTC
TRBD2 . TRBJ2-5 TRBV27 CASRRGLLQETQYF TGTGCCAGCAGGCGGGGACTACTGCAAGAGACCCAGTACTTC
. . TRBJ2-5 TRBV28 CASRQGRETQYF TGTGCCAGCAGACAGGGTCGCGAGACCCAGTACTTC
. once TRBJ1-1 TRBV6-5 CASRDRTSEAFF TGTGCCAGCAGAGACAGGACCTCTGAAGCTTTCTTT
. . TRBJ2-2 TRBV21-1 CASTNVPGERSNTGELFF TGTGCCAGCACCAACGTGCCGGGAGAAAGATCGAACACCGGGGAGCTGTTTTTT
. . TRBJ2-5 TRBV4-3 CASSLSPGETQYF TGCGCCAGCAGCCTCTCCCCTGGAGAGACCCAGTACTTC
. . TRBJ1-1 TRBV5-1 CASSPGPPNTEAFF TGCGCCAGCAGCCCCGGACCCCCGAACACTGAAGCTTTCTTT
. . TRBJ2-2 TRBV28 CASSLRDGYTGELFF TGTGCCAGCAGTTTAAGGGACGGATACACCGGGGAGCTGTTTTTT
. . TRBJ2-2 TRBV6-2/TRBV6-3 CASSPRHVLTGELFF TGTGCCAGCAGTCCAAGACATGTATTGACCGGGGAGCTGTTTTTT
TRBD1 . TRBJ1-4 TRBV24-1 CATSDLSGTGYVYLRTNEKLFF TGTGCCACCAGTGATTTATCGGGGACAGGGTATGTTTATTTGCGTACTAATGAAAAACTGTTTTTT
TRBD1 . TRBJ1-4 TRBV30 CAWSGLRQGNEKLFF TGTGCCTGGAGTGGACTCAGACAGGGGAATGAAAAACTGTTTTTT
. few TRBJ2-7 TRBV27 CASILRARPHEQYF TGTGCCAGCATATTGAGGGCCAGGCCCCACGAGCAGTACTTC
TRBD1 . TRBJ1-1 TRBV6-4 CASSEGTGRAFF TGTGCCAGCAGTGAAGGGACAGGGCGAGCTTTCTTT
. . TRBJ2-6 TRBV6-5 CASSSPQSSGANVLTF TGTGCCAGCAGTTCCCCACAGAGCTCTGGGGCCAACGTCCTGACTTTC
. . TRBJ2-1 TRBV6-5 CASSSLPVSYNEQFF TGTGCCAGCAGTTCCCTCCCCGTCTCCTACAATGAGCAGTTCTTC
. . TRBJ2-4 TRBV16 CASSHYEGSGAKNIQYF TGTGCCAGCAGCCATTATGAGGGTTCCGGAGCCAAAAACATTCAGTACTTC
. . TRBJ2-3 TRBV27 CASSLASTDTQYF TGTGCCAGCAGTTTAGCTAGCACAGATACGCAGTATTTT
. . TRBJ1-2 TRBV24-1 CATSRGTQYGYTF TGTGCCACCAGTCGGGGGACACAGTATGGCTACACCTTC
TRBD1 . TRBJ1-6 TRBV2 CARRTGPSSYNSPLHF TGTGCCAGAAGGACAGGGCCTAGCTCCTATAATTCACCCCTCCACTTT
. . TRBJ1-2 TRBV29-1 CSAGTDYGYTF TGCAGCGCGGGAACCGACTATGGCTACACCTTC
. . TRBJ1-2 TRBV28 CASSLLNAGYLYGYTF TGTGCCAGCAGTTTATTGAATGCAGGTTACCTCTATGGCTACACCTTC
. . TRBJ1-6 TRBV5-1 CASSPRGRANNSPLHF TGCGCCAGCAGCCCCCGCGGCAGAGCTAATAATTCACCCCTCCACTTT
TRBD1 . TRBJ2-7 TRBV7-2 CASSFRQGAYEQYF TGTGCCAGCAGCTTCAGACAGGGCGCCTACGAGCAGTACTTC
. . TRBJ2-3 TRBV12-3/TRBV12-4 CAVTQGSTDTQYF TGTGCCGTAACACAGGGAAGCACAGATACGCAGTATTTT